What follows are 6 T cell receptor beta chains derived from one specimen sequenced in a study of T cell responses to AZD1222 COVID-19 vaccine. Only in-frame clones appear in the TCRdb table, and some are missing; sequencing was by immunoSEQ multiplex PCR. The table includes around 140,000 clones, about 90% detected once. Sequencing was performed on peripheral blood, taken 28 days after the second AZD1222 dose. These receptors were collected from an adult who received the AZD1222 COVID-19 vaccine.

CDR3 nucleotides: TGTGCCACCAGCAGAGATCACGGGGGGGCAGGCGAGCAGTACTTC. This encodes CATSRDHGGAGEQYF. The chain couples TRBV15 to TRBJ2-7; 8 bases are shared with TRBD2. The CDR3 sequence is 15 residues long. Germline V gives CDR1 LNHNV, CDR2 YYDKDF (reference sequence). Unmatched junction bases numbered 7, after V lost 0 bases and J lost 6 bases.

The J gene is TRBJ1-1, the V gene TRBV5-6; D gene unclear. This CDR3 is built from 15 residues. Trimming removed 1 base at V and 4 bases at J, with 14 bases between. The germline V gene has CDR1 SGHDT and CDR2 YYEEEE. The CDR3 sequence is CASSLYRSEITEAFF. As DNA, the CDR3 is TGTGCCAGCAGCTTGTATAGGAGCGAAATCACTGAAGCTTTCTTT.

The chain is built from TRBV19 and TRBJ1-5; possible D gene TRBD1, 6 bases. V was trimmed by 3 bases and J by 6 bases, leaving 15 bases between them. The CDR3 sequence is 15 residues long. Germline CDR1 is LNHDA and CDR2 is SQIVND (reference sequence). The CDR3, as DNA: TGTGCCAGTAGTATTCCGAACAGGGTAGGTCAGCCCCAGCATTTT. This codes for CASSIPNRVGQPQHF.

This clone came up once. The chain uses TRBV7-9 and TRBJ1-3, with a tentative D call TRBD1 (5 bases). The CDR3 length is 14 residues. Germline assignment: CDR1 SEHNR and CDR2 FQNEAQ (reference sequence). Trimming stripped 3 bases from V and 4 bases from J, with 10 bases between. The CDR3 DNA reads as TGTGCCAGCAGCTTCACCAGGGAGGGAAACACCATATATTTT. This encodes CASSFTREGNTIYF.

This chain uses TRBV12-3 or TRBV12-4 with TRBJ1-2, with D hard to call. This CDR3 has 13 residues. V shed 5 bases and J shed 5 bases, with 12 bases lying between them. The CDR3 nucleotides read TGTGCCAGCAGTCCTCAAGAAGGATATGGCTACACCTTC. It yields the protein CASSPQEGYGYTF.

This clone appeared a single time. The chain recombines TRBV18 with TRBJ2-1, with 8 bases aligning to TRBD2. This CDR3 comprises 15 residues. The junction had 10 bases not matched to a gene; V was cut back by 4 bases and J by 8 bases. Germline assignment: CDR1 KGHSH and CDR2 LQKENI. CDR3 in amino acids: CASSLPGLGVHEQFF. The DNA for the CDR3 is TGTGCCAGCTCACTGCCGGGACTAGGGGTGCATGAGCAGTTCTTC.